Below are 31 T cell receptor beta chains sequenced from a single sample in a study of T cells in Graves' hyperthyroidism and ophthalmopathy (dated by TCRdb to the late 2010s). The method was multiplex PCR. The instrument given in TCRdb is Illumina HiSeq 2000. The TCR beta CDR3 regions were amplified from the RNA transcripts. A first-round RT-PCR of the TCR CDR3 used the HTBI primer set with the Qiagen OneStep RT-PCR kit. Clones were called with MiXCR by TCRdb after fastp trimmed the public reads at Q25, and only in-frame beta chains were retained. CDR3 protein duplicates are merged, each entry listing the most common genes and DNA. This sample gives some 420,000 distinct CDR3 sequences in total; about 13% of them show up just once. 5.3% of the sample is held by the ten biggest clonotypes. The sample was blood. These receptors were collected from a young woman with Graves' hyperthyroidism.

This clonotype was counted a few times. Compared with germline, one end of the junction differs, possibly owing to a read error. The J gene is TRBJ1-3, the V gene TRBV4-2; no firm D call. CDR1 LGHNA and CDR2 YNFKEQ come from the germline V gene. The CDR3 has 13 amino acids. The chain's CDR3 is CASNQQIGNAIYF. In DNA, the CDR3 is TGTGCCAGCAACCAACAGATAGGAAATGCCATATATTTT.

V gene TRBV5-1 combines with J gene TRBJ2-3, with 9 bases lining up with TRBD2. This CDR3 has 16 residues. V was clipped by 3 bases and J by 4 bases; unmatched bases: 9. CDR1 and CDR2 from the germline V gene are SGHRS and YFSETQ. CDR3 in DNA: TGCGCCAGCAGCTCAGGACTAGCGAGAGATCCAGATACGCAGTATTTT. This sequence encodes CASSSGLARDPDTQYF.

Only a few counts were recorded for this clonotype. This rearrangement joins TRBV10-3 to TRBJ2-7, with 9 bases aligning to TRBD1. This CDR3 region has 14 residues. Germline V gene sequence: CDR1 ENHRY, CDR2 SYGVKD. After removal of 7 bases from V and 2 bases from J, the junction contained 6 bases not matched to a gene. CDR3 sequence reads: CAITSRTGAYEQYF. The CDR3 DNA reads as TGTGCCATCACCTCCCGGACAGGGGCCTACGAGCAGTACTTC.

This clonotype was found once. J is TRBJ1-1 and V is TRBV9; 7 positions agree with TRBD1. The CDR3 totals 13 residues. With 3 bases clipped from V and 5 bases from J, the junction kept 4 bases outside the gene matches. From germline, CDR1 is SGDLS and CDR2 YYNGEE. The CDR3 nucleotides read TGTGCCAGCAGCGCGTCACAGGGGACTGAAGCTTTCTTT. Its protein is CASSASQGTEAFF.

This chain connects TRBV6-2 or TRBV6-3 to TRBJ2-7, with TRBD1 matching 9 bases. The V and J ends lost 5 bases and 4 bases, in that order; junction bases with no gene match: 6. Germline CDR1 and CDR2: MNHEY and SVGEGT. This CDR3 has 14 amino acids. The CDR3 sequence: CASSVSGTGYEQYF. The CDR3 DNA follows: TGTGCCAGCAGTGTCTCAGGGACAGGGTACGAGCAGTACTTC.

There are many counts of this clonotype. The rearrangement joins TRBV12-3 or TRBV12-4 to TRBJ2-3; D is perhaps TRBD2 (7 bases). The CDR3 totals 15 residues. Trimming took 5 bases from V and 4 from J, leaving 16 bases between them. This CDR3 reads CASSPLTGGADTQYF. In DNA, the CDR3 is TGTGCCAGCAGTCCCTTGACGGGGGGCGCAGATACGCAGTATTTT.

This clonotype was detected ten times or more. This chain links TRBV27 with TRBJ2-1, with 9 bases aligning to TRBD2. The CDR3 spans 18 residues. Germline V gene data show CDR1 as MNHEY and CDR2 as SMNVEV (reference sequence). With V trimmed by 5 bases and J by 0 bases, 11 bases remained unmatched. CDR3 DNA: TGTGCCAGCAGTCACCGCGGACTAGCGCGAAGCTCCTACAATGAGCAGTTCTTC. It encodes CASSHRGLARSSYNEQFF.

The rearrangement links TRBV6-2 or TRBV6-3 to TRBJ2-2, with D maybe TRBD1 (6 bases). CDR3 length: 15 residues. V lost 6 bases and J 0 bases, leaving 11 bases between the germline ends. Germline V lookup: CDR1 MNHEY, CDR2 SVGEGT. The DNA of the CDR3 is TGTGCCAGCAGCCCGGACAGCACGAACACCGGGGAGCTGTTTTTT. It yields the protein CASSPDSTNTGELFF.

With respect to this clonotype: This sequence may be a read error, since a much larger clone differs from it by one base. Lacking the conserved final phenylalanine or tryptophan, this CDR3 likely reflects a read error. V usage is TRBV5-5 and J usage is TRBJ1-1, with D hard to call. Deletions cut 0 bases from V and 1 base from J, with 10 bases between. The germline V gene has CDR1 SGHKS and CDR2 YYEKEE (reference sequence). The CDR3 runs 15 residues. This chain's CDR3 is CASSLGIFPNTEAFI. In nucleotides, the CDR3 is TGTGCCAGCAGCTTGGGTATCTTTCCGAACACTGAAGCTTTCATT.

This chain links TRBV18 with TRBJ1-6, with 7 bases matching TRBD1. The V gene end was trimmed by 3 bases and the J gene end by 1 base; junction bases not matched to a gene: 3. Per the germline V gene, CDR1 is KGHSH and CDR2 is LQKENI. This CDR3 is 16 amino acids long. The CDR3 reads CASSPPGQSYNSPLHF. Written as DNA, the CDR3 is TGTGCCAGCTCACCTCCGGGACAGTCCTATAATTCACCCCTCCACTTT.

This chain connects TRBV20-1 to TRBJ2-7; 8 nucleotides line up with TRBD2. Germline loops: CDR1 DFQATT, CDR2 SNEGSKA (reference sequence). The CDR3 length is 14 residues. Unmatched junction bases numbered 7, after V lost 3 bases and J lost 3 bases. The CDR3 nucleotides read TGCAGTGCTAGGGGCAGCGGGGGCTTCTACGAGCAGTACTTC. Residues: CSARGSGGFYEQYF.

In regard to this clonotype: With a much larger clone just one base away, this may be a read error. The CDR3 nucleotides read TGTGCCAGCAGGGGGGAGTGGGACAATGAGCAGTACTTC. Its protein product is CASRGEWDNEQYF. The chain carries TRBV2 and TRBJ2-1, with D perhaps matching TRBD1 (6 bases). The end of the DNA aligns better with TRBJ2-7, so the J call may be wrong. CDR1 and CDR2 (germline): SNHLY, FYNNEI. The CDR3 is made up of 13 amino acids.

This chain joins TRBV7-2 and TRBJ2-3; 7 nucleotides line up with TRBD2. With 1 base clipped from V and 2 bases from J, the junction kept 6 bases outside the gene matches. This CDR3 has 16 residues. CDR1 SGHTA and CDR2 FQGNSA come from the germline V gene. This chain's CDR3 is CASSLGRGTPTDTQYF. Written as DNA, the CDR3 is TGTGCCAGCAGCTTAGGGCGGGGGACTCCCACAGATACGCAGTATTTT.

The chain recombines TRBV12-3 or TRBV12-4 with TRBJ2-2; tentatively, D is TRBD1 (5 bases). Trimming took 8 bases from V and 7 from J, leaving 14 bases between them. This CDR3 has 13 residues. CDR3 region: CASGLPTGGELFF. The DNA for the CDR3 is TGTGCCAGCGGCCTCCCTACAGGCGGGGAGCTGTTTTTT.

This clonotype was counted many times. The chain has TRBV6-2 or TRBV6-3 and TRBJ1-1, with 7 bases that match TRBD1. The ends lost 0 bases at V and 0 bases at J; junction bases unmatched: 4. Per the germline V gene, CDR1 is MNHEY and CDR2 is SVGEGT. The CDR3 length is 16 residues. The CDR3 DNA sequence: TGTGCCAGCAGTTACTCAGAGGGGGCGTTGAACACTGAAGCTTTCTTT. This sequence encodes CASSYSEGALNTEAFF.

This clonotype was counted ten times or more. The chain uses TRBV3-1 and TRBJ2-3, with D unclear. The CDR3 has 14 amino acids. Germline V gives CDR1 LGHDT, CDR2 YNNKEL (reference sequence). Trimming took off 3 bases at V and 1 base at J, with 8 bases between the two ends. The CDR3, as DNA: TGTGCCAGCAGCCACGAACTCCGCACAGATACGCAGTATTTT. As protein: CASSHELRTDTQYF.

The chain uses TRBV6-2 or TRBV6-3 and TRBJ2-3, with D maybe TRBD1 (7 bases). Germline assignment: CDR1 MNHEY and CDR2 SVGEGT. V lost 8 bases and J 2 bases, leaving 14 bases between the germline ends. The CDR3 is 14 amino acids. The CDR3 sequence is CASQGDWDTDTQYF. The DNA of the CDR3 is TGTGCCAGCCAGGGGGACTGGGACACAGATACGCAGTATTTT.

This clonotype showed up just a few times. The chain uses TRBV12-3 or TRBV12-4 and TRBJ1-1; tentative D call: TRBD1 (6 bases). The V and J ends lost 3 bases and 5 bases respectively, with 13 bases between them. This CDR3 is 14 amino acids long. CDR3 in DNA: TGTGCCAGCAGTTTTGAGGGGGGGACGACTGAAGCTTTCTTT. Translating it yields CASSFEGGTTEAFF.

Many counts were recorded for this clonotype. The J gene is TRBJ2-7, the V gene TRBV6-8; maybe TRBD2 (6 bases). Looked up from germline, CDR1 is MNHGY and CDR2 is SAAAGT. V was pared by 7 bases and J by 3 bases, with 13 bases between. This CDR3 region has 13 residues. CDR3 in amino acids: CASKASEIYEQYF. The CDR3 nucleotides read TGTGCCAGCAAGGCTAGCGAGATCTACGAGCAGTACTTC.

Ten or more counts support this clonotype. The chain employs TRBV3-1 and TRBJ2-4; tentatively, D is TRBD1 or TRBD2 (6 bases each). Germline assignment: CDR1 LGHDT and CDR2 YNNKEL (reference sequence). Trimming cost V 6 bases and J 2 bases, with 17 bases left between them. The CDR3 consists of 16 residues. CDR3 DNA: TGTGCCAGCAGATCGATGGGGGGCTTATCCAAAAACATTCAGTACTTC. Translation gives CASRSMGGLSKNIQYF.

In this sample, this clonotype turned up many times. The chain is built from TRBV12-3 or TRBV12-4 and TRBJ1-2; D not certain. V was cut by 4 bases and J by 3 bases, with 6 bases left in between. This CDR3 is built from 12 residues. The CDR3 loop reads CASSSTDYGYTF. The CDR3 bases are TGTGCCAGCAGTTCGACGGACTATGGCTACACCTTC.

A few counts support this clonotype. The V and J genes are TRBV30 and TRBJ2-2; no clear D. V dropped 3 bases and J dropped 4 bases, with 9 bases sitting between them. CDR1 GTSNPN and CDR2 SVGIG come from the germline V gene (reference sequence). The CDR3 sequence is 13 residues long. The DNA of the CDR3 is TGTGCCTGGAGCCCAGCGCGCACCGGGGAGCTGTTTTTT. It yields the protein CAWSPARTGELFF.

On this clonotype: One base away lies a much larger clone, so this may be a sequencing read error. The genes are TRBV18 and TRBJ2-7; D call uncertain. Per germline, CDR1 KGHSH and CDR2 LQKENI. The CDR3 runs 14 residues. The DNA of the CDR3 is TGTGTCAGCTCACCAGTATCAGGTTTCCACGAGCAGTACTTC. This translates into CVSSPVSGFHEQYF.

This clonotype was seen repeatedly, ten times or more. The genes are TRBV27 and TRBJ1-5; TRBD1 is a possible D gene (5 bases). Germline CDR1 is MNHEY and CDR2 is SMNVEV (reference sequence). V lost 3 bases to trimming and J lost 8 bases, with 14 bases between them. This CDR3 has 14 amino acids. CDR3: CASSFGPTGEPQHF. The CDR3 DNA reads as TGTGCCAGCAGTTTTGGCCCTACGGGGGAGCCCCAGCATTTT.

The chain has TRBV7-6 and TRBJ2-7; TRBD1 is a possible D gene (7 bases). The CDR3 spans 16 residues. Deletions cut 3 bases from V and 3 bases from J, with 18 bases between. From germline, CDR1 is SGHVS and CDR2 FNYEAQ. The CDR3 loop is CASSLGERQGGYEQYF. In nucleotides, the CDR3 is TGTGCCAGCAGCTTGGGGGAACGACAGGGAGGCTACGAGCAGTACTTC.

The chain is built from TRBV7-2 and TRBJ2-2; 8 positions agree with TRBD1. The J segment lost 5 bases and the V segment lost 6 bases, leaving 8 bases of the junction unmatched. Germline values: CDR1 SGHTA, CDR2 FQGNSA. The CDR3 consists of 15 residues. The CDR3 DNA is TGTGCCAGCAGACGCCGGACAGGGATGACCGGGGAGCTGTTTTTT. It specifies CASRRRTGMTGELFF.

This clonotype was recorded at least ten times. CDR3: CASSLRGPNQPQHF. The CDR3 DNA is TGTGCCAGCAGCCTTAGGGGGCCCAATCAGCCCCAGCATTTT. The chain has TRBV28 and TRBJ1-5; 7 bases are shared with TRBD1. The junction had 5 bases not matched to a gene; V was cut back by 6 bases and J by 3 bases. There are 14 residues in the CDR3. The germline V gene has CDR1 MDHEN and CDR2 SYDVKM.

V is TRBV28 and J is TRBJ2-3, with 10 bases matching TRBD1. CDR3 length: 17 residues. V trimming: 7 bases; J trimming: 3 bases; junction bases outside the gene matches: 13. The germline gives CDR1 MDHEN, CDR2 SYDVKM. In DNA, the CDR3 is TGTGCCAGCATGCTGACAGGGGGCCTAACAAAGACAGATACGCAGTATTTT. Translation: CASMLTGGLTKTDTQYF.

This clonotype was found a few times. This rearrangement joins TRBV3-1 to TRBJ2-3, with D possibly called TRBD1 or TRBD2 (7 bases each). Trimming stripped 2 bases from V and 4 bases from J, with 16 bases between. The CDR3 totals 16 residues. Per germline, CDR1 LGHDT and CDR2 YNNKEL (reference sequence). The chain's CDR3 is CASSQLAQGGADTQYF. Written as DNA, the CDR3 is TGTGCCAGCAGCCAATTAGCGCAGGGGGGGGCAGATACGCAGTATTTT.

This clonotype was picked up many times. This sequence joins TRBV5-6 and TRBJ1-6; D perhaps matches TRBD1 (5 bases). The germline V gene encodes CDR1 SGHDT and CDR2 YYEEEE. Trimming left V 1 base short and J 10 bases short, with 15 bases between. The CDR3 sequence is 15 residues long. The CDR3 region is CASSLSSGRASPLHF. The CDR3 coding sequence is TGTGCCAGCAGCTTGAGTTCAGGGCGGGCGTCACCCCTCCACTTT.

This clonotype was picked up many times. The chain recombines TRBV10-3 with TRBJ1-2; TRBD1 agrees at 10 bases. From germline, CDR1 is ENHRY and CDR2 SYGVKD. After removal of 5 bases from V and 7 bases from J, the junction contained 10 bases not matched to a gene. This CDR3 comprises 15 residues. The CDR3 reads CAISSQGQGVRGYTF. The CDR3 bases are TGTGCCATCAGTTCTCAAGGACAGGGGGTTCGTGGCTACACCTTC.